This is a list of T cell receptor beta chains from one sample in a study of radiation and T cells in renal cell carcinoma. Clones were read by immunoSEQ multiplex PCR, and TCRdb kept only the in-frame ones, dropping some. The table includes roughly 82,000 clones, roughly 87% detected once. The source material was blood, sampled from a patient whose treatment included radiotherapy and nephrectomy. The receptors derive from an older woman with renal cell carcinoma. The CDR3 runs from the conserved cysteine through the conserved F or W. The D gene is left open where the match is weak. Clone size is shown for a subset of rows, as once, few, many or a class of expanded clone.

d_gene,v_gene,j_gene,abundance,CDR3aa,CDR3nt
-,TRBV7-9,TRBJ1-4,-,CASSPGDRMDEKLFF,TGTGCCAGCAGCCCAGGCGACAGGATGGATGAAAAACTGTTTTTT
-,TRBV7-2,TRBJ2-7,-,CASSLAGRAGSYEQYF,TGTGCCAGCAGCTTAGCGGGGCGTGCGGGGTCCTACGAGCAGTACTTC
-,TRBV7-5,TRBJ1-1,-,CARSLGTGVDTEAFF,TGTGCCAGAAGCTTAGGGACAGGGGTGGACACTGAAGCTTTCTTT
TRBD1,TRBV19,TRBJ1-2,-,CASSPTGGARGYTF,TGTGCCAGTAGTCCAACAGGGGGTGCTCGTGGCTACACCTTC
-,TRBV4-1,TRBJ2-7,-,CASSQEREGTDYEQYF,TGCGCCAGCAGCCAAGAAAGGGAGGGGACAGACTACGAGCAGTACTTC
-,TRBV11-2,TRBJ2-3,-,CASSSYRGPSTDTQYF,TGTGCCAGCAGCTCGTATAGAGGCCCTAGCACAGATACGCAGTATTTT
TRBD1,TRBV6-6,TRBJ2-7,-,CASSVQGARGLYEQYF,TGTGCCAGCAGTGTACAGGGGGCGCGAGGTCTCTACGAGCAGTACTTC
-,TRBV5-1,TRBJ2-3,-,CASSPGTGFPDTQYF,TGCGCCAGCAGCCCGGGAACAGGGTTCCCAGATACGCAGTATTTT
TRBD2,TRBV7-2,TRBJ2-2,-,CASSSLGGGRGELFF,TGTGCCAGCAGCTCCCTCGGGGGCGGGAGGGGGGAGCTGTTTTTT
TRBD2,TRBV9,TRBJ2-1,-,CASSVDGSGGYNEQFF,TGTGCCAGCAGCGTAGATGGGAGCGGGGGGTACAATGAGCAGTTCTTC
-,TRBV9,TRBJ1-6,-,CASSPTGTNSPLHF,TGTGCCAGCAGCCCAACAGGGACGAATTCACCCCTCCACTTT
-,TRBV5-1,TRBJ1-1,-,CASSLDNRENTEAFF,TGCGCCAGCAGCTTGGATAACAGAGAGAACACTGAAGCTTTCTTT
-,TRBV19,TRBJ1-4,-,CASSPGGAATNEKLFF,TGTGCCAGTAGTCCAGGTGGGGCAGCAACTAATGAAAAACTGTTTTTT
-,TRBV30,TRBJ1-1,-,CAWSVSSNTEAFF,TGTGCCTGGAGTGTCTCCAGTAACACTGAAGCTTTCTTT
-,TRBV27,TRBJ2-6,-,CASGSDSGANVLTF,TGTGCCAGCGGCAGCGATTCTGGGGCCAACGTCCTGACTTTC
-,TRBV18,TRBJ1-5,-,CASSPMGVGNQPQHF,TGTGCCAGCTCACCAATGGGGGTCGGCAATCAGCCCCAGCATTTT
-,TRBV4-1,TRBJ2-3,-,CASSQGDTDTQYF,TGCGCCAGCAGCCAAGGCGACACAGATACGCAGTATTTT
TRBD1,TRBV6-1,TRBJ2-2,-,CASRRDSSNTGELFF,TGTGCCAGCAGGAGGGACAGTTCGAACACCGGGGAGCTGTTTTTT
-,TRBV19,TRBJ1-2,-,CASSIIPDYGYTF,TGTGCCAGTAGTATAATTCCAGACTATGGCTACACCTTC
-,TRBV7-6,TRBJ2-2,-,CASSLSATGNTGELFF,TGTGCCAGCAGCTTAAGCGCGACAGGGAACACCGGGGAGCTGTTTTTT
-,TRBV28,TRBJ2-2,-,CASSFWLKGGELFF,TGTGCCAGCAGTTTTTGGCTGAAGGGCGGGGAGCTGTTTTTT
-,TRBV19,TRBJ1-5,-,CASSIDKGSQDQPQHF,TGTGCCAGTAGTATAGATAAAGGAAGCCAAGATCAGCCCCAGCATTTT
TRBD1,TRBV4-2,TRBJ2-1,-,CASSQAQGISYNEQFF,TGTGCCAGCAGCCAAGCACAGGGGATCTCCTACAATGAGCAGTTCTTC
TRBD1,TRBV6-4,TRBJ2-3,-,CASRGDRSTDTQYF,TGTGCCAGCAGGGGGGACAGGAGCACAGATACGCAGTATTTT
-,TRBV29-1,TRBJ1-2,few,CSVVGGAADGYTF,TGCAGCGTTGTCGGGGGGGCGGCTGATGGCTACACCTTC
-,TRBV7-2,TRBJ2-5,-,CASSRGFSRETQYF,TGTGCCAGCAGCAGAGGGTTTTCGAGAGAGACCCAGTACTTC
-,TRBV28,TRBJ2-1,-,CASSPHWTATNEQFF,TGTGCCAGCAGTCCACATTGGACAGCGACCAATGAGCAGTTCTTC
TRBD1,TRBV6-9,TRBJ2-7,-,CASSHGTGVPYEQYF,TGTGCCAGCAGTCACGGGACAGGGGTACCCTACGAGCAGTACTTC
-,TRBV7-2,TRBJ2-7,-,CASSTQGGQYEQYF,TGTGCCAGCAGCACACAGGGGGGGCAATACGAGCAGTACTTC
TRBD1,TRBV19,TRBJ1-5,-,CASSEQGASNQPQHF,TGTGCCAGTAGCGAACAGGGGGCTAGCAATCAGCCCCAGCATTTT
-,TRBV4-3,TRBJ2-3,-,CASSQEGLLSTDTQYF,TGCGCCAGCAGCCAAGAGGGGCTACTTAGCACAGATACGCAGTATTTT
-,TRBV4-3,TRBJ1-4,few,CASSRRGDELFF,TGCGCCAGCAGCCGGAGGGGGGACGAACTGTTTTTT
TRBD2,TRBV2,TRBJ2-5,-,CASRNGAGGQETQYF,TGTGCCAGCAGGAATGGAGCGGGGGGTCAAGAGACCCAGTACTTC
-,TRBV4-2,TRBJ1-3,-,CASSQEPGVVGNTIYF,TGTGCCAGCAGCCAGGAGCCAGGGGTAGTGGGAAACACCATATATTTT
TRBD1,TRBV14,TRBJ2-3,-,CASSLETGASTDTQYF,TGTGCCAGCAGCCTGGAGACAGGGGCAAGCACAGATACGCAGTATTTT
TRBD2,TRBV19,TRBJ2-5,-,CASSIPTSGTSGRAETQYF,TGTGCCAGTAGTATCCCGACTTCCGGGACTAGCGGGAGAGCCGAGACCCAGTACTTC